This TCR beta chain was captured in a study of blood T cells in healthy people across ages. A few counts support this clonotype. Combining a sample-barcoded 5' primer with a J-beta primer mix, a second PCR ran for about 7 to 11 cycles. Each CDR3 protein gets one entry after TCRdb re-called the 5' RACE reads with MiXCR. The repertoire holds roughly 800,000 distinct CDR3 sequences, about 34% seen once, with over 10% in the top ten. Sequencing input: blood. The clonotype was recovered from a man younger than 35 in good health.

The CDR3 loop is CASSVLDVSSRNEQFF. CDR3 sequence (DNA): TGTGCCAGCAGTGTCCTAGATGTGAGTAGTAGGAATGAGCAGTTCTTC. The chain has TRBV6-1 and TRBJ2-1; D unresolved. The germline gives CDR1 MNHNS, CDR2 SASEGT. This CDR3 contains 16 residues. V lost 4 bases to trimming and J lost 7 bases, with 20 bases between them.